What follows are 9 T cell receptor beta chains derived from one specimen sequenced in a study of tumor-infiltrating lymphocytes in primary liver carcinoma. Using a constant-region primer together with ProtoScript II reverse transcriptase, TCR beta cDNA was made from roughly 500 ng of total RNA. Slightly modified ARM-PCR with three nested multiplex PCR rounds yielded TCR beta libraries. TRBV1-TRBV30 forward primers paired with a C-beta reverse primer drove the first two PCR rounds, approximately 11 cycles each. TCRdb fed the multiplex PCR reads into MiXCR, producing one record per CDR3 protein. The sample contains about 120,000 distinct CDR3 sequences, roughly 70% of which appear only once. RNA and DNA were co-extracted from around 18-30 mg of unsorted bulk tissue. Material for sequencing was tumor-adjacent normal liver tissue. Every receptor here comes from a woman aged 60-70 years with primary liver carcinoma and hepatitis B virus infection.

Comment on this clonotype: This may stem from a read error, because a much larger clone lies one nucleotide away. The chain links TRBV14 to TRBJ1-2, with D possibly TRBD1 on 5 matching bases. Germline V gene data show CDR1 as SGHDN and CDR2 as FVKESK. The germline V and J ends were trimmed by 2 bases and 2 bases, with 15 bases remaining between them. The CDR3 length is 16 residues. The chain's CDR3 is CASSQYSGRANYGYTF. The CDR3 coding sequence is TGTGCCAGCAGCCAATATTCCGGCAGGGCGAACTATGGCTACACCTTC.

The chain combines TRBV11-2 with TRBJ2-1; TRBD2 matches 10 bases. Germline CDR1 SGHAT, CDR2 FQNNGV. CDR3 length: 17 residues. With V trimmed by 5 bases and J by 11 bases, 18 bases remained unmatched. CDR3 protein: CASSPRRISGRSDKQFF. CDR3 DNA: TGTGCCAGCAGCCCTAGGAGGATTAGCGGGAGGAGCGATAAGCAGTTCTTC.

Turning to this clonotype: Germline and junction disagree at one end, which may indicate a read error. The chain carries TRBV28 and TRBJ1-1; possibly TRBD1 for D (5 bases). Germline CDR1 and CDR2: MDHEN and SYDVKM. This CDR3 comprises 14 residues. CDR3: CVSRSADSYTEAFF. The DNA for the CDR3 is TGTGTCAGCAGATCCGCAGACAGTTACACTGAAGCTTTCTTT.

This clonotype has a single count. The junction differs from germline at one of its ends, possibly a read error. The chain carries TRBV11-3 and TRBJ2-6, with D perhaps TRBD1 or TRBD2 (5 bases each). CDR1 is SGHNT and CDR2 is YENEEA in the germline V gene. The CDR3 has 16 residues. Written as DNA, the CDR3 is TGTGCCAGCAGTTCTGAAGGGGCGGGTGGGGCCAACGTCCTGATTTTC. Its translation: CASSSEGAGGANVLIF.

Notes on this clonotype: At one of its ends the junction is not consistent with the germline gene, which may arise from a read error. This rearrangement joins TRBV6-5 to TRBJ1-2; D may be TRBD1 (5 bases). CDR1 and CDR2 from the germline V gene are MNHEY and SVGAGI. The CDR3 contains 14 residues. CDR3 region: CARSKQGPQYGHTF. Written as DNA, the CDR3 is TGTGCCAGGAGTAAGCAGGGACCTCAATATGGCCACACCTTC.

The rearrangement joins TRBV29-1 to TRBJ2-3, with TRBD1 identical over 7 bases. The CDR3 has 13 amino acids. The germline CDR1 and CDR2 sequences are SQVTM and ANQGSEA. This CDR3 reads CIVKGAQRDTQYF. DNA for the CDR3: TGCATCGTGAAGGGGGCGCAGCGTGATACGCAGTATTTT.

The chain carries TRBV5-6 and TRBJ2-3; D gene unclear. The CDR3 loop spans 12 amino acids. Germline CDR1 is SGHDT and CDR2 is YYEEEE. V lost 6 bases to trimming and J lost 4 bases, with 9 bases between them. The CDR3 loop reads CASTSGADTQYF. The CDR3 DNA follows: TGTGCCAGCACCTCTGGTGCAGATACGCAGTATTTT.

A word on this clonotype: This sequence may be a read error, since a much larger clone differs from it by one base. This chain joins TRBV5-1 and TRBJ1-1; 9 nucleotides agree with TRBD1. The CDR3 is 16 amino acids. Germline V gene data show CDR1 as SGHRS and CDR2 as YFSETQ. As DNA, the CDR3 is TGCGCCAGCAACGGAGACAGGGGGTTAGCGAACACTGAAGTTTTCTTT. It specifies CASNGDRGLANTEVFF.

In this sample, this clonotype turned up many times. This sequence joins TRBV12-3 or TRBV12-4 and TRBJ1-5, with 7 bases identical to TRBD1. J gave up 3 bases and V 6 bases, and 5 bases lay outside the gene matches. This CDR3 is built from 14 residues. The CDR3 is CASSRTGVNQPQHF. CDR3 DNA sequence: TGTGCCAGCAGCAGAACAGGGGTCAATCAGCCCCAGCATTTT.